The table lists the clone carrying this T cell receptor (beta chain) with a count of one. Together with a sample-barcoded 5' primer, a J-beta primer mix was included in a second PCR lasting about 7 to 11 cycles. One entry per CDR3 protein, called by TCRdb with MiXCR from the 5' RACE reads. The repertoire holds about 1.1 million distinct CDR3 sequences, with approximately 38% as singletons. The sample originates from a study of blood T cells in healthy people across ages. From germline, CDR1 is SGHTA and CDR2 FQGNSA. Deletions cut 3 bases from V and 13 bases from J, with 16 bases between. The CDR3 loop spans 13 amino acids.

The specimen sequenced was blood. This chain links TRBV7-2 with TRBJ2-1; D gene uncertain. The source is a man between 18 and 29 years old in good health. CDR3 region: CASSFRNTAAQFF. The DNA of the CDR3 is TGTGCCAGCAGCTTTCGGAATACGGCGGCCCAGTTCTTC.